This T cell receptor beta chain appears in the sequencing data of a study of blood T cell repertoires in COVID-19. On the study more broadly: PBMCs, B-cell-depleted T cells, or T cells were the source of the cDNA or gDNA that made up the material.

Seattle patient enrollment occurred during active infection, with longitudinal follow-up thereafter. The assay was immunoSEQ multiplex PCR, and TCRdb's table has in-frame clones only and misses some. The sample has about 440,000 clones, 88% seen once. Germline V gives CDR1 SGHAT, CDR2 FQNNGV. This CDR3 spans 16 amino acids. V lost 3 bases and J lost 0, with 12 bases in between. This TCR came from a woman aged 50 to 60 with COVID-19, enrolled during active disease. The chain recombines TRBV11-2 with TRBJ1-5; D is undetermined. The sequenced material came from peripheral blood. CDR3 in amino acids: CASSFQAGYSNQPQHF. The CDR3 DNA sequence: TGTGCCAGCAGCTTCCAGGCGGGTTATAGCAATCAGCCCCAGCATTTT.